These 3 T cell receptor beta chains originate from one sample sequenced in a study of blood T cell repertoires in COVID-19. This table comes from immunoSEQ multiplex PCR, and its TCRdb copy is limited to in-frame clones, with some not included. Among about 120,000 clones listed, about 89% were seen once. Sample: peripheral blood. The receptors come from a human donor with acute or convalescent COVID-19. The donor label of this sample is uncertain.

The V gene is TRBV14, the J gene TRBJ2-1; TRBD1 matches at 11 bases. This CDR3 spans 16 amino acids. The V gene's germline CDR1 is SGHDN and CDR2 FVKESK. V lost 4 bases to trimming and J lost 6 bases; unmatched junction nucleotides: 8. CDR3 sequence: CASSRRPGQGANEQFF. The CDR3 region has the DNA TGTGCCAGCAGCCGACGACCCGGACAGGGGGCCAATGAGCAGTTCTTC.

The chain carries TRBV3-1 (or the pseudogene TRBV3-2) and TRBJ1-2; 9 bases align to TRBD1. V shed 1 base and J 7 bases; nucleotides not matched to a gene: 4. CDR1 is LGHDT and CDR2 is YNNKEL in the germline V gene (reference sequence). The CDR3 has 14 residues. This CDR3 reads CASSQVTGGRGYTF. CDR3 coding DNA: TGTGCCAGCAGCCAAGTTACAGGGGGCCGTGGCTACACCTTC.

The chain couples TRBV7-9 to TRBJ1-1; no definite D call. V was shortened by 3 bases and J by 2 bases, with 7 bases between the two germline ends. CDR1 is SEHNR, CDR2 FQNEAQ, per germline (reference sequence). The CDR3 contains 13 residues. The DNA for the CDR3 is TGTGCCAGCAGCTTTCCAGGCAACACTGAAGCTTTCTTT. Its translation is CASSFPGNTEAFF. Drawing the rest from reference TRBV7-9 and TRBJ1-1, the complete variable domain is DTGVSQNPRHKITKRGQNVTFRCDPISEHNRLYWYRQTLGQGPEFLTYFQNEAQLEKSRLLSDRFSAERPKGSFSTLEIQRTEQGDSAMYLCASSFPGNTEAFFGQGTRLTVV.